This entry lists 10 T cell receptor beta chains sequenced from one sample in a study of cytomegalovirus exposure and HLA in healthy donors. Vbeta (60) and Jbeta (13) primers were used in the PCR. Sequencing used immunoSEQ multiplex PCR; TCRdb keeps in-frame clones, though not all of them. The listing contains around 71,000 clones. The sample was PBMCs. These receptors were collected from a woman aged 25 to 45 in good health and CMV-seronegative.

The chain has TRBV18 and TRBJ2-1, with 8 bases identical to TRBD1. This CDR3 contains 15 residues. Trimming took 6 bases from V and 0 from J; bases not matched to a gene: 4. Germline V gene data show CDR1 as KGHSH and CDR2 as LQKENI. The CDR3 coding sequence is TGTGCCAGCTCGCCCGACAGGGGCTCCTACAATGAGCAGTTCTTC. Translating it yields CASSPDRGSYNEQFF. Using reference TRBV18 and TRBJ2-1 for the parts outside the CDR3, the full variable domain is NAGVMQNPRHLVRRRGQEARLRCSPMKGHSHVYWYRQLPEEGLKFMVYLQKENIIDESGMPKERFSAEFPKEGPSILRIQQVVRGDSAAYFCASSPDRGSYNEQFFGPGTRLTVL.

The J gene is TRBJ2-2, the V gene TRBV5-1; 15 bases line up with TRBD2. The CDR3 has 20 amino acids. V was pared by 1 base and J by 1 base, with 8 bases of the junction left unmatched. Germline assignment: CDR1 SGHRS and CDR2 YFSETQ. In nucleotides, the CDR3 is TGCGCCAGCAGCTTGACAGGGACTAGCGGGAGGAGAGGGAACACCGGGGAGCTGTTTTTT. This encodes CASSLTGTSGRRGNTGELFF. The full variable domain, rest sourced from reference TRBV5-1 and TRBJ2-2, is KAGVTQTPRYLIKTRGQQVTLSCSPISGHRSVSWYQQTPGQGLQFLFEYFSETQRNKGNFPGRFSGRQFSNSRSEMNVSTLELGDSALYLCASSLTGTSGRRGNTGELFFGEGSRLTVL.

This rearrangement joins TRBV6-5 to TRBJ2-7, with a weak D call TRBD1 (6 bases). Trimming stripped 0 bases from V and 2 bases from J, with 14 bases between. The V gene's germline CDR1 is MNHEY and CDR2 SVGAGI. The CDR3 consists of 16 residues. For the CDR3, the DNA is TGTGCCAGCAGTTACTCCGAAGGACAGCCCACCTACGAGCAGTACTTC. Its translation: CASSYSEGQPTYEQYF.

This chain connects TRBV28 to TRBJ1-5; maybe TRBD1 (6 bases). Germline assignment: CDR1 MDHEN and CDR2 SYDVKM. The ends were cut back, 2 bases at V and 7 bases at J, with 12 bases in the middle. CDR3 length: 14 residues. Written as DNA, the CDR3 is TGTGCCAGCAGTTTAGTACAGGGAAGACAGCCCCAGCATTTT. This sequence encodes CASSLVQGRQPQHF.

The gene calls are TRBV28 and TRBJ1-1; perhaps TRBD1 as D (6 bases). Germline V gene lookup returns CDR1 MDHEN and CDR2 SYDVKM. V was trimmed by 7 bases and J by 3 bases, leaving 15 bases between them. This CDR3 is 14 amino acids long. The CDR3, as DNA: TGTGCCAGCACTTTGGACAGTACGTACACTGAAGCTTTCTTT. Translation: CASTLDSTYTEAFF.

The chain is built from TRBV4-1 and TRBJ1-1, with D unresolved. V dropped 3 bases and J dropped 1 base, with 9 bases sitting between them. Germline values: CDR1 MGHRA, CDR2 YSYEKL. This CDR3 contains 14 residues. The CDR3 is CASSHSGENTEAFF. The DNA for the CDR3 is TGCGCCAGCAGCCATTCCGGTGAGAACACTGAAGCTTTCTTT.

The chain has TRBV4-3 and TRBJ1-2; D gene ambiguous. Germline lookup yields CDR1 LGHNA and CDR2 YSLEER. The CDR3 contains 15 residues. V was cut by 0 bases and J by 7 bases, with 15 bases left in between. Here the CDR3 reads CASSQEAGPGSGYTF. The CDR3 coding sequence is TGCGCCAGCAGCCAAGAGGCAGGCCCAGGCTCTGGCTACACCTTC.

In DNA form, the CDR3 reads TGTGCCAGTAGGGCACCGGGACTAGCGTATCACAATGAGCAGTTCTTC. Its protein is CASRAPGLAYHNEQFF. This sequence joins TRBV19 and TRBJ2-1; 10 bases are a match to TRBD2. Germline assignment: CDR1 LNHDA and CDR2 SQIVND (reference sequence). The CDR3 consists of 16 residues. V shed 6 bases, J shed 5 bases, and the junction held 10 bases outside the gene matches.

V usage is TRBV29-1 and J usage is TRBJ2-1, with 9 positions matching TRBD2. The CDR3 totals 15 residues. V trimming: 6 bases; J trimming: 1 base; junction bases outside the gene matches: 7. Germline V CDR1 and CDR2: SQVTM, ANQGSEA. CDR3 protein: CSVGGGGVSYNEQFF. CDR3 DNA sequence: TGCAGCGTCGGTGGCGGGGGGGTGTCCTACAATGAGCAGTTCTTC.

The chain recombines TRBV6-5 with TRBJ2-1; 7 bases match TRBD2. The CDR3 contains 15 residues. Germline CDR1 MNHEY, CDR2 SVGAGI. V dropped 5 bases and J dropped 5; count of bases not matched to a gene: 9. This chain's CDR3 is CASSPSRAGDNEQFF. CDR3 in DNA: TGTGCCAGCAGTCCTTCGAGGGCGGGAGACAATGAGCAGTTCTTC.